These T cell receptor beta chains were read from a single sample in a study of CD8+ T cells in alopecia areata. Some clones are missing from TCRdb's copy, which holds only in-frame ones; the method was immunoSEQ multiplex PCR. The sample has 30,000 to 45,000 clones, nearly 55% seen once. Sequenced sample: CD4+ Tregs sorted from blood. The receptors here all came from a human donor with alopecia areata. Each CDR3 is given with its conserved first and last residue. Fields, in order: J gene, V gene, CDR3 protein.

J: TRBJ1-1; V: TRBV4-2; CDR3: CASSQDLRRGGTEAFF
J: TRBJ2-3; V: TRBV7-2; CDR3: CASSLGQVGSGITQYF
J: TRBJ2-1; V: TRBV29-1; CDR3: CSVGGTGYNEQFF
J: TRBJ2-1; V: TRBV29-1; CDR3: CSVVDFSNGNEQFF
J: TRBJ1-5; V: TRBV27; CDR3: CASSFVGGQPQHF
J: TRBJ1-2; V: TRBV29-1; CDR3: CSVSGQNRDGYTF
J: TRBJ1-2; V: TRBV7-2; CDR3: CASSLSGQGKVYGYTF
J: TRBJ1-2; V: TRBV27; CDR3: CASSLGGPSYGYTF
J: TRBJ2-2; V: TRBV28; CDR3: CASSVNTGELFF
J: TRBJ2-5; V: TRBV6-1; CDR3: CASSGKGNQETQYF
J: TRBJ2-3; V: TRBV5-1; CDR3: CASSSGPDTQYF
J: TRBJ2-7; V: TRBV5-1; CDR3: CASSLRLWGGSDYEQYF
J: TRBJ2-1; V: TRBV9; CDR3: CASNRGGESNEQFF
J: TRBJ2-2; V: TRBV28; CDR3: CASLSDMETGELFF
J: TRBJ2-3; V: TRBV4-3; CDR3: CASSQDVSSDTQYF
J: TRBJ1-1; V: TRBV5-6; CDR3: CASSLWTGSYTEAFF
J: TRBJ1-1; V: TRBV7-9; CDR3: CASSLQGQGRTFF
J: TRBJ2-2; V: TRBV4-3; CDR3: CASSPGANTGELFF
J: TRBJ2-6; V: TRBV7-2; CDR3: CASPTSDGANVLTF
J: TRBJ1-5; V: TRBV15; CDR3: CATSRDRHGPHQPQHF
J: TRBJ2-3; V: TRBV7-9; CDR3: CASSLGFPARADTQYF
J: TRBJ2-1; V: TRBV19; CDR3: CASSINGLAGVRNEQFF
J: TRBJ1-1; V: TRBV7-9; CDR3: CASSPTMNTEAFF
J: TRBJ2-7; V: TRBV28; CDR3: CASRVTGTGAYEQYF
J: TRBJ2-1; V: TRBV19; CDR3: CASSIAGTYNEQFF
J: TRBJ2-1; V: TRBV28; CDR3: CASSPPGSRGNEQFF
J: TRBJ2-7; V: TRBV7-2; CDR3: CASSLNRGTYEQYF
J: TRBJ1-6; V: TRBV2; CDR3: CASSASYSPLHF
J: TRBJ2-5; V: TRBV7-2; CDR3: CASSRTDQETQYF
J: TRBJ2-6; V: TRBV18; CDR3: CASSPSYLALRAGANVLTF
J: TRBJ2-7; V: TRBV5-1; CDR3: CASSFRVSYEQYF
J: TRBJ1-4; V: TRBV29-1; CDR3: CSVAGVANEKLFF
J: TRBJ2-7; V: TRBV7-9; CDR3: CASSFRDRVYGQYF
J: TRBJ1-3; V: TRBV29-1; CDR3: CSVPGRGALGNTIYF
J: TRBJ2-7; V: TRBV4-3; CDR3: CASSLRAGRGYEQYF
J: TRBJ2-7; V: TRBV27; CDR3: CASRGVGGQYF
J: TRBJ1-2; V: TRBV9; CDR3: CASSTLQGVNYGYTF
J: TRBJ2-1; V: TRBV5-1; CDR3: CASSTGGGIYNEQFF
J: TRBJ2-7; V: TRBV5-1; CDR3: CASSFPTQGPYEQYF
J: TRBJ2-5; V: TRBV28; CDR3: CASSLTGAGPGGTQYF
J: TRBJ2-4; V: TRBV2; CDR3: CASSALIGQGRAKNIQYF
J: TRBJ2-3; V: TRBV14; CDR3: CASTGLGTDTQYF
J: TRBJ1-1; V: TRBV6-5; CDR3: CASRDNRGLRTEAFF
J: TRBJ2-5; V: TRBV6-6; CDR3: CASSPKRWTQYF
J: TRBJ1-2; V: TRBV29-1; CDR3: CSVSDGNYGYTF
J: TRBJ1-4; V: TRBV7-2; CDR3: CASSPGDEKLFF
J: TRBJ2-3; V: TRBV29-1; CDR3: CSVLGTLIVGTQYF
J: TRBJ2-3; V: TRBV5-1; CDR3: CASSPGLAGGTDTQYF
J: TRBJ2-3; V: TRBV6-5; CDR3: CASSYSGGTATDTQYF
J: TRBJ1-2; V: TRBV5-6; CDR3: CASSLVRNYGYTF
J: TRBJ1-3; V: TRBV29-1; CDR3: CSVQGRPGNTIYF
J: TRBJ2-2; V: TRBV19; CDR3: CASREQGALTGELFF
J: TRBJ2-7; V: TRBV7-2; CDR3: CASSGMASGFGPQYF